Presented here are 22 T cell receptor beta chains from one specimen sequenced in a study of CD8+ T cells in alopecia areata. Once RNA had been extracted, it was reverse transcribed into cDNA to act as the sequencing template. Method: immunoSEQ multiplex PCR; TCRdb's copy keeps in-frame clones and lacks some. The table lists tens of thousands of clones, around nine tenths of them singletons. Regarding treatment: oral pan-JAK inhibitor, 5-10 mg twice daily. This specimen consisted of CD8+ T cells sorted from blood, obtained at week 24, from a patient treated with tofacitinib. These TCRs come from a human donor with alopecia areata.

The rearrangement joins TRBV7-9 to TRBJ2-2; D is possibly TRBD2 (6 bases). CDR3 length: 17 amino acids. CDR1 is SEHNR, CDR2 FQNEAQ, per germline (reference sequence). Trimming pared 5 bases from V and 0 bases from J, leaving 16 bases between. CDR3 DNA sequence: TGTGCCAGCAGCCGTTACTCGGCGGGGCCGAACACCGGGGAGCTGTTTTTT. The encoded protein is CASSRYSAGPNTGELFF.

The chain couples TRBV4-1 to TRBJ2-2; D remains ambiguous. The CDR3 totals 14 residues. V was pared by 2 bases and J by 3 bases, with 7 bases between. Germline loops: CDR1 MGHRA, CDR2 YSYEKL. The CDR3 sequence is CASSQIEHTGELFF. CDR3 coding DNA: TGCGCCAGCAGCCAAATAGAGCACACCGGGGAGCTGTTTTTT.

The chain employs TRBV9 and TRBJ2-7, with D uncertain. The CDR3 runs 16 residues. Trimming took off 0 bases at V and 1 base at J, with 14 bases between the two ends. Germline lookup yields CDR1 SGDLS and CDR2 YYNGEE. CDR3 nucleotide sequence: TGTGCCAGCAGCGTAGAGACCGCGACACCATCCTACGAGCAGTACTTC. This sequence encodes CASSVETATPSYEQYF.

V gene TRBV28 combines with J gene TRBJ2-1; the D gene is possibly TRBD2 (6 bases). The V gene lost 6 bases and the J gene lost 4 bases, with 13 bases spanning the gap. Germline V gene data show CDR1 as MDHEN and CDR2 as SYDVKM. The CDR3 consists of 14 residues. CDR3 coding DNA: TGTGCCAGCAGGCGGGATGACCCTTACAATGAGCAGTTCTTC. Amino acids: CASRRDDPYNEQFF.

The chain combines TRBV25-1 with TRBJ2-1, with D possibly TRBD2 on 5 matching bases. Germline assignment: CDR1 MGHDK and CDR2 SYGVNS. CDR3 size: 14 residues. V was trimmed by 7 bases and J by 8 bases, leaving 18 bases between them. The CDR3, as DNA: TGTGCCAGCAAGGTCGTTTTGCGGGCTGATGAGCAGTTCTTC. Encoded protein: CASKVVLRADEQFF.

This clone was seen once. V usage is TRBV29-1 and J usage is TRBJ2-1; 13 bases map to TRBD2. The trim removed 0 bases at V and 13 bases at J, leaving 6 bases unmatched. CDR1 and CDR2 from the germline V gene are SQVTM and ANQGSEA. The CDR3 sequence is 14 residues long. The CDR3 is CSVEERLAGGKQFF. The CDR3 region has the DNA TGCAGCGTTGAAGAAAGACTAGCGGGGGGAAAACAGTTCTTC.

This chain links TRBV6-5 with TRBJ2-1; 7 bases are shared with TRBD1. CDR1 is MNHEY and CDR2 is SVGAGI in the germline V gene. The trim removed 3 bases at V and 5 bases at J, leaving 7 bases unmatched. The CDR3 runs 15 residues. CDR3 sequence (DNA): TGTGCCAGCAGTTATAATGGGGACAGCGACAATGAGCAGTTCTTC. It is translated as CASSYNGDSDNEQFF.

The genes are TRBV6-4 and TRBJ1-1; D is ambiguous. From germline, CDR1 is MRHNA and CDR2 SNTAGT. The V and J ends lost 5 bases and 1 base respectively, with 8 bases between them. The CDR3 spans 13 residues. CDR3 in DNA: TGTGCCAGCAGTTCCGGGCCGAACACTGAAGCTTTCTTT. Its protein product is CASSSGPNTEAFF.

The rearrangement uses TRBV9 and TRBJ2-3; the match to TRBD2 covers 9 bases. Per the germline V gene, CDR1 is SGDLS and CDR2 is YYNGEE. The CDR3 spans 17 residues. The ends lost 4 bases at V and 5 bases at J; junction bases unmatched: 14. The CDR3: CASSFEGGGGAEDTQYF. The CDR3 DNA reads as TGTGCCAGCAGCTTCGAGGGAGGCGGGGGGGCAGAAGATACGCAGTATTTT.

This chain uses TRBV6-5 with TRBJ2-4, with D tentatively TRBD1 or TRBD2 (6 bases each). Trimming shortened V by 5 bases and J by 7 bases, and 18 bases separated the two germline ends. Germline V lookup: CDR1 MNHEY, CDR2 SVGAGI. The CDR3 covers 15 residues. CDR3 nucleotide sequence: TGTGCCAGCAGTCCAGGCGGGGTGGGGGGCAACATTCAGTACTTC. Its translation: CASSPGGVGGNIQYF.

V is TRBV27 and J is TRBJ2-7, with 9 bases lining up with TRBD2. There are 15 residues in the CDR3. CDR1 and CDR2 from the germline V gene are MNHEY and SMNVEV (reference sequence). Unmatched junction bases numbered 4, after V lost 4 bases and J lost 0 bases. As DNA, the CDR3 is TGTGCCAGCAGTTCTAGCGGGATGAGCTCCTACGAGCAGTACTTC. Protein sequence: CASSSSGMSSYEQYF.

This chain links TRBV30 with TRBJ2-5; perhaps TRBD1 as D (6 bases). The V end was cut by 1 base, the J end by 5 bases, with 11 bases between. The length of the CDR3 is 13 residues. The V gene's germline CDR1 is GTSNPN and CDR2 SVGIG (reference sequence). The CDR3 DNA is TGTGCCTGGAGTGGAACAGGGATGGAGACCCAGTACTTC. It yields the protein CAWSGTGMETQYF.

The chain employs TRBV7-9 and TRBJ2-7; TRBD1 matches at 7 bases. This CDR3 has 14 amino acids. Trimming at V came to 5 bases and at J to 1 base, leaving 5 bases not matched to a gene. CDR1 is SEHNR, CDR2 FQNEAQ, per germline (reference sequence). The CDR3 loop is CASSQRDSSYEQYF. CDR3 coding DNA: TGTGCCAGCAGCCAAAGGGACAGTTCCTACGAGCAGTACTTC.

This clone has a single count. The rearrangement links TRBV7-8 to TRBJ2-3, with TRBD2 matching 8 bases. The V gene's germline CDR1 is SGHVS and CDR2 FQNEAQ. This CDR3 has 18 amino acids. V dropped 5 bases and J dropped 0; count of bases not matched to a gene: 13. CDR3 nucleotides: TGTGCCAGCAGCCTCATCGAGCGGGGGTTAACTAGCACAGATACGCAGTATTTT. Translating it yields CASSLIERGLTSTDTQYF.

In DNA form, the CDR3 reads TGTGCCAGCAGCTTAGGCCCCGGAGGTAGCGGGGGAACCTACGAGCAGTACTTC. Its translation is CASSLGPGGSGGTYEQYF. The chain joins TRBV13 to TRBJ2-7, with 9 bases lining up with TRBD2. V lost 0 bases, J lost 2 bases, and 11 bases stayed unmatched. Germline lookup yields CDR1 PRHDT and CDR2 FYEKMQ (reference sequence). The CDR3 runs 18 residues. Full variable domain (rest looked up from reference TRBV13 and TRBJ2-7): AAGVIQSPRHLIKEKRETATLKCYPIPRHDTVYWYQQGPGQDPQFLISFYEKMQSDKGSIPDRFSAQQFSDYHSELNMSSLELGDSALYFCASSLGPGGSGGTYEQYFGPGTRLTVT.

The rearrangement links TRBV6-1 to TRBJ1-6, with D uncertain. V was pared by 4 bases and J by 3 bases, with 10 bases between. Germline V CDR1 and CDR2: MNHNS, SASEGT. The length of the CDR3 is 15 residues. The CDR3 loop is CASSVREDYNSPLHF. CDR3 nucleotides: TGTGCCAGCAGTGTCCGCGAGGACTATAATTCACCCCTCCACTTT.

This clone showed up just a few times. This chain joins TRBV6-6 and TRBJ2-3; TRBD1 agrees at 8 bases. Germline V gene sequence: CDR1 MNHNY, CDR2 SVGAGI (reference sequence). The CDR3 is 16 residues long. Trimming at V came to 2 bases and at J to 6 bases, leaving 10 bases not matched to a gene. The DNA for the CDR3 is TGTGCCAGCAGTTACGTTTCCGGACAGGGTAGGGATACGCAGTATTTT. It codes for CASSYVSGQGRDTQYF.

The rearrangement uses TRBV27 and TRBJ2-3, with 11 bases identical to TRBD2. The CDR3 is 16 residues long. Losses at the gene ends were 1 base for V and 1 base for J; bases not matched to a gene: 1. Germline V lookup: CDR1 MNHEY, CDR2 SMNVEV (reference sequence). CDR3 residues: CASSLLLAGGTDTQYF. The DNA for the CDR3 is TGTGCCAGCAGTTTATTACTAGCGGGGGGCACAGATACGCAGTATTTT.

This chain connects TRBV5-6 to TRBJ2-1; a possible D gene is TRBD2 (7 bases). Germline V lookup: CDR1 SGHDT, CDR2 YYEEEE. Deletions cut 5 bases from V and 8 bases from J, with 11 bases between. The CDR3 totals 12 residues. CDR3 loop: CASSWGGDEQFF. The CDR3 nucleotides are TGTGCCAGCAGTTGGGGGGGCGATGAGCAGTTCTTC.

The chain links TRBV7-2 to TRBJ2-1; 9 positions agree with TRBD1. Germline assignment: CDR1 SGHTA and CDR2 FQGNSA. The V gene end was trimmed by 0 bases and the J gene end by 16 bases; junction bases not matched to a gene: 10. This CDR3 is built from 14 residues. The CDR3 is CASSLAGTGTGFFF. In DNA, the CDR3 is TGTGCCAGCAGCTTAGCCGGGACCGGGACAGGGTTCTTCTTC.

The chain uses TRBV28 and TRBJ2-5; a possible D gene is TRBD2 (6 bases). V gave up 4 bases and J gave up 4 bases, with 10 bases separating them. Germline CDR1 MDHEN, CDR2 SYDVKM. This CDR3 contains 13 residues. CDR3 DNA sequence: TGTGCCAGCAGTTCCGGGGGACGAGAGACCCAGTACTTC. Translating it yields CASSSGGRETQYF.

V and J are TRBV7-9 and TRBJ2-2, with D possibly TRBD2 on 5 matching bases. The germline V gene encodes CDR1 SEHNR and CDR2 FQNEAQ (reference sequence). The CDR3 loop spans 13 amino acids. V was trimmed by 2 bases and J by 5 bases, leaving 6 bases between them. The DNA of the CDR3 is TGTGCCAGCAGCTTATCGGGGACCGGGGAGCTGTTTTTT. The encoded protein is CASSLSGTGELFF.